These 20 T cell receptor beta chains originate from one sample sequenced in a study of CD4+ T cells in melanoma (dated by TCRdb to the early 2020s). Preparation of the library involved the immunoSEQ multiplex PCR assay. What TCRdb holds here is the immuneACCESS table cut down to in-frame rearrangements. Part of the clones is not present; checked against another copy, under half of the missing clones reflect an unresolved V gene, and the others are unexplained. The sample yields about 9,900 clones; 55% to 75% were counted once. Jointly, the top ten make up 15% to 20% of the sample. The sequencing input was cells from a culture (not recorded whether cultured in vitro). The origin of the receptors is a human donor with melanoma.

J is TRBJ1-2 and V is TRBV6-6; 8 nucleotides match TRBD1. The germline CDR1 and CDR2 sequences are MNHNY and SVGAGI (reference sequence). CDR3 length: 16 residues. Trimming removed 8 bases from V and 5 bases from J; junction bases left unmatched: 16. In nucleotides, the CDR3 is TGTGCCAGCGAGCCGATGGGGGACAGGTCGCTATATGGCTACACCTTC. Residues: CASEPMGDRSLYGYTF.

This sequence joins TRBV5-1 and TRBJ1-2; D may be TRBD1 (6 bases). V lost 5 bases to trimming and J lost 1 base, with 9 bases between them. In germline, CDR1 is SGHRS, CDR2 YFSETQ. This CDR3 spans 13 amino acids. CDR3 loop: CASRMDSNYGYTF. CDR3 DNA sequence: TGCGCCAGCAGAATGGACAGTAACTATGGCTACACCTTC.

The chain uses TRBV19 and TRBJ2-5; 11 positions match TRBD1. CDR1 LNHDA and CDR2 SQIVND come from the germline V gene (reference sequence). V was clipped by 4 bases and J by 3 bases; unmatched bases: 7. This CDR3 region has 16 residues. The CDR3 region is CASSSSRDRGEETQYF. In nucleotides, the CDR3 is TGTGCCAGTAGTAGCAGCCGGGACAGGGGGGAAGAGACCCAGTACTTC.

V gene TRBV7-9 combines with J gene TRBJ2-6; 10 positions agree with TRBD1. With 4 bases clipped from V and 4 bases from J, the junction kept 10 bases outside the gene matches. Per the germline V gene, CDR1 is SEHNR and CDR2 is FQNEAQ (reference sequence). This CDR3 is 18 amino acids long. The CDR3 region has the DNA TGTGCCAGCAGCTCAATCCGACAGGGGGCGAGAGGGGCCAACGTCCTGACTTTC. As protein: CASSSIRQGARGANVLTF.

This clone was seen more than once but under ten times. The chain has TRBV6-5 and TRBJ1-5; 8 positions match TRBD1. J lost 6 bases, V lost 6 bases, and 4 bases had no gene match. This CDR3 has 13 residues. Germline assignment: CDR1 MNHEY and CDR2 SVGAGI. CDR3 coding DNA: TGTGCCAGCAGGGCAGGGGGCAGTCAGCCCCAGCATTTT. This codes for CASRAGGSQPQHF.

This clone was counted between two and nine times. For the CDR3, the DNA is TGTGCCAGCAGCCAAGCCCTACTTAGACAGGGCGAGACTTTCTTT. It is translated as CASSQALLRQGETFF. The rearrangement uses TRBV14 and TRBJ1-1, with 7 bases identical to TRBD1. With V trimmed by 1 base and J by 12 bases, 14 bases remained unmatched. Germline lookup yields CDR1 SGHDN and CDR2 FVKESK. This CDR3 spans 15 amino acids.

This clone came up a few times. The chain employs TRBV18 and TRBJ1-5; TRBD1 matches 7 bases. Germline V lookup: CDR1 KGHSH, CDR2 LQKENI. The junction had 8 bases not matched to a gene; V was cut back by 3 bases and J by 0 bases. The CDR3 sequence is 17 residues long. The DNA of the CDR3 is TGTGCCAGCTCACCGACAGGGCCCGATTATAGCAATCAGCCCCAGCATTTT. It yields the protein CASSPTGPDYSNQPQHF.

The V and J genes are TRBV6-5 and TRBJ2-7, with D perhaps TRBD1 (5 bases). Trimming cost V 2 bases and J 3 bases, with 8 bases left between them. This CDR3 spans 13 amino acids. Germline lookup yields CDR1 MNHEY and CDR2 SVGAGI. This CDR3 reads CASSYDRNYEQYF. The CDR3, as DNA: TGTGCCAGCAGTTACGACAGAAACTACGAGCAGTACTTC.

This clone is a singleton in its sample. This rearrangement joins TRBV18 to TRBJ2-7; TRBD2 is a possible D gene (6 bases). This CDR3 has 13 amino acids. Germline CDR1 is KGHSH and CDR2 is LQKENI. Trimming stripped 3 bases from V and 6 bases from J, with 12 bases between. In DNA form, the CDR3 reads TGTGCCAGCTCACCGCACGAAGCGGGCGAGCAGTACTTC. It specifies CASSPHEAGEQYF.

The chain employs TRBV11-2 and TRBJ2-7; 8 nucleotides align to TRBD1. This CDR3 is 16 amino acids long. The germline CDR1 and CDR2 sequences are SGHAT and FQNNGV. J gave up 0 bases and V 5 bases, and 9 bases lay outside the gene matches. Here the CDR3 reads CASSRLTGASSYEQYF. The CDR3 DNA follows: TGTGCCAGCAGCCGGTTGACAGGGGCCAGCTCCTACGAGCAGTACTTC.

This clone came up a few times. The CDR3 loop reads CASSLMGLVSYNEQFF. DNA of the CDR3: TGTGCCAGCAGCTTAATGGGACTAGTGTCCTACAATGAGCAGTTCTTC. V usage is TRBV11-2 and J usage is TRBJ2-1, with 8 bases lining up with TRBD2. The junction had 4 bases not matched to a gene; V was cut back by 2 bases and J by 1 base. This CDR3 region has 16 residues. Germline lookup yields CDR1 SGHAT and CDR2 FQNNGV.

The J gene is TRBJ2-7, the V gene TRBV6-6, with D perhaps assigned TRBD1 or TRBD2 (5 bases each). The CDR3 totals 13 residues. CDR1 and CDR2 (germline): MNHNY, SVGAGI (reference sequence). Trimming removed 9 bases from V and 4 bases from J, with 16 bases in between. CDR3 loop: CARTRGLDYEQYF. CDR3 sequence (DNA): TGTGCCAGAACGAGGGGTCTAGATTACGAGCAGTACTTC.

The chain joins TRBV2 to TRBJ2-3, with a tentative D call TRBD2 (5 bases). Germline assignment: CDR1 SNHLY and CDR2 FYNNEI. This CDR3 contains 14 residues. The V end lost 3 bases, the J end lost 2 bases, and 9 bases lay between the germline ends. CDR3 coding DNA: TGTGCCAGCAGTGACGTCGGGGTCACAGATACGCAGTATTTT. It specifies CASSDVGVTDTQYF. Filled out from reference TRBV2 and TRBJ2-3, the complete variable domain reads EPEVTQTPSHQVTQMGQEVILRCVPISNHLYFYWYRQILGQKVEFLVSFYNNEISEKSEIFDDQFSVERPDGSNFTLKIRSTKLEDSAMYFCASSDVGVTDTQYFGPGTRLTVL.

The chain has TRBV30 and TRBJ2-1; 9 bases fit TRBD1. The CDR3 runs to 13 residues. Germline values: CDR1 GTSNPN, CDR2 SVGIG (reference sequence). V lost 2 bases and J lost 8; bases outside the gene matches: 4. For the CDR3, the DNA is TGTGCCTGGAGTCGGGACAGGGCCTATGAGCAGTTCTTC. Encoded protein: CAWSRDRAYEQFF.

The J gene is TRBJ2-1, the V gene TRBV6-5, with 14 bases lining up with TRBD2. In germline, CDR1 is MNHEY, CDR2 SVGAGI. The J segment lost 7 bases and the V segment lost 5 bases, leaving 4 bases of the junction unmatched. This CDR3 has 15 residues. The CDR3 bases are TGTGCCAGCAGTCCCGGACTAGCGGGGGGAAATGAGCAGTTCTTC. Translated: CASSPGLAGGNEQFF.

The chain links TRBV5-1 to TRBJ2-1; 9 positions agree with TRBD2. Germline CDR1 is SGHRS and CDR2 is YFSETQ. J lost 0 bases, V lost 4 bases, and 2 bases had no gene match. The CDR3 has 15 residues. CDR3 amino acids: CASSRGGASYNEQFF. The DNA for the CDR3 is TGCGCCAGCAGCCGCGGGGGGGCCTCCTACAATGAGCAGTTCTTC.

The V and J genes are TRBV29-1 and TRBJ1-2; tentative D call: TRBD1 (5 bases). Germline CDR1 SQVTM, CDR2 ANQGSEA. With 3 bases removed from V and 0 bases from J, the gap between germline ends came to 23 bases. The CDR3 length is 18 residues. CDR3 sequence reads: CSVEGGVRRPLSNYGYTF. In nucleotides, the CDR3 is TGCAGCGTTGAGGGGGGGGTCAGGAGGCCCCTGTCTAACTATGGCTACACCTTC.

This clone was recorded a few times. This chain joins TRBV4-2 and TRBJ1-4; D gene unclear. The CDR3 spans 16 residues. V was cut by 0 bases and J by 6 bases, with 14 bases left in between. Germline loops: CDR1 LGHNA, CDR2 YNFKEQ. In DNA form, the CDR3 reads TGTGCCAGCAGCCAAGAAAGAGGGAGTGGGGATGAAAAACTGTTTTTT. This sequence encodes CASSQERGSGDEKLFF.

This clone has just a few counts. CDR3 bases: TGCGCCAGCAGCGTCGTGGGCATTCGCTACTCCTACGAGCAGTACTTC. Translated: CASSVVGIRYSYEQYF. The chain couples TRBV5-1 to TRBJ2-7; D is unresolved. Trimming cost V 4 bases and J 0 bases, with 17 bases left between them. The CDR3 runs to 16 residues. CDR1 and CDR2 from the germline V gene are SGHRS and YFSETQ.

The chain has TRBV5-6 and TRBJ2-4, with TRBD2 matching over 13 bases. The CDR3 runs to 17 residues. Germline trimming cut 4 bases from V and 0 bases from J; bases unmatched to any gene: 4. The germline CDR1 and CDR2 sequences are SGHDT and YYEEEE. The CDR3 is CASSRLAGGLAKNIQYF. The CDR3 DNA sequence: TGTGCCAGCAGCCGACTAGCGGGGGGCCTAGCCAAAAACATTCAGTACTTC. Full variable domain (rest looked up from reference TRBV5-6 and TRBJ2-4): DAGVTQSPTHLIKTRGQQVTLRCSPKSGHDTVSWYQQALGQGPQFIFQYYEEEERQRGNFPDRFSGHQFPNYSSELNVNALLLGDSALYLCASSRLAGGLAKNIQYFGAGTRLSVL.